What follows is one TCR beta chain and its context. The junction and the germline gene differ at one end; a read error may be behind it. A sample-barcoded 5' primer and a J-beta primer mix were used in a second PCR of roughly 7 to 11 cycles. TCRdb called the 5' RACE reads again in MiXCR, with one record for every CDR3 protein. The sample has around 2 million distinct CDR3 sequences; roughly 43% are singletons. These data originate in a study of blood T cells in healthy people across ages. The sequencing input was blood. This clonotype was sampled from a human donor in good health.

The CDR3 region has the DNA TGTGCCTGTAGTATAGATCGGGACTTTTCCTACGAGCAGTACTTC. Its translation: CACSIDRDFSYEQYF. The chain uses TRBV19 and TRBJ2-7, with a weak D call TRBD2 (6 bases). Germline lookup yields CDR1 LNHDA and CDR2 SQIVND (reference sequence). The CDR3 extends over 15 amino acids.